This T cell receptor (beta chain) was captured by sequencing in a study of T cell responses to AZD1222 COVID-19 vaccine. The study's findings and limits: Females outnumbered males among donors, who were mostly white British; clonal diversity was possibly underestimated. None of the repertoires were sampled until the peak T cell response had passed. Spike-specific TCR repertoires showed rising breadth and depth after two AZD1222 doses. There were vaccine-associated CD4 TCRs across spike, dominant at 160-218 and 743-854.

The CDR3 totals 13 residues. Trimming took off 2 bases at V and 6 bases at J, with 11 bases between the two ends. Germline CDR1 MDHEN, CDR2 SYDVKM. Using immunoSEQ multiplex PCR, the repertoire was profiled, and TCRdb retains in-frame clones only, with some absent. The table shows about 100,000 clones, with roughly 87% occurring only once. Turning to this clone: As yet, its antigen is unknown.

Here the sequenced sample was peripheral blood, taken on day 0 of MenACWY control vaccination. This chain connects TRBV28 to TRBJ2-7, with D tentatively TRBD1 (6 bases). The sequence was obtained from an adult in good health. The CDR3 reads CASSLTQGLEQYF. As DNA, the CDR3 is TGTGCCAGCAGTTTAACCCAGGGGCTCGAGCAGTACTTC.